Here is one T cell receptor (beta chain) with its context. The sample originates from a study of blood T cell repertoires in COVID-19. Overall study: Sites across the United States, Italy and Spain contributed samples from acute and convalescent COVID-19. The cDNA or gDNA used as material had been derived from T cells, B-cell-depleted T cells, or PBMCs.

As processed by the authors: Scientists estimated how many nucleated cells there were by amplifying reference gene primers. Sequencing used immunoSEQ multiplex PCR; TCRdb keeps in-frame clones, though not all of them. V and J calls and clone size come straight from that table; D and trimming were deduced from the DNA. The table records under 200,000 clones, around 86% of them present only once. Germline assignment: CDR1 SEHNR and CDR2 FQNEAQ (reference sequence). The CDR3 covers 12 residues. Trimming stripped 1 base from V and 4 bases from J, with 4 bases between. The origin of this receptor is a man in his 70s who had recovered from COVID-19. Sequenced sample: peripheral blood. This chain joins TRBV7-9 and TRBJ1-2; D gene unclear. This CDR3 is CASSLDSYGYTF. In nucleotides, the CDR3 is TGTGCCAGCAGCTTAGACAGCTATGGCTACACCTTC.